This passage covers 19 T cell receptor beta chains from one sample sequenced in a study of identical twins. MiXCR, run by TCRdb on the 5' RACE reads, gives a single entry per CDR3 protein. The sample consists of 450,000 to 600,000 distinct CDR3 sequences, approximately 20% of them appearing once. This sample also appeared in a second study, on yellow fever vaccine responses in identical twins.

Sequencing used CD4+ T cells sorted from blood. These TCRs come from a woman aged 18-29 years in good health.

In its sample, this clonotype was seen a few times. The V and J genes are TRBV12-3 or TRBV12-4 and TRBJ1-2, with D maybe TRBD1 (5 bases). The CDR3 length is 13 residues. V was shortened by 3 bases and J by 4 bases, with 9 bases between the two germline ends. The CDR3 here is CASSLGEVYGYTF. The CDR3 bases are TGTGCCAGCAGTTTGGGGGAGGTCTATGGCTACACCTTC.

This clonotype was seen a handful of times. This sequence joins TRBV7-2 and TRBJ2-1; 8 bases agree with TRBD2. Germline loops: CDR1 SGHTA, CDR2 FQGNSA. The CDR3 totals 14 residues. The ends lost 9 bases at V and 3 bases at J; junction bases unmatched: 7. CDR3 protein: CARARGVLYNEQFF. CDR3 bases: TGTGCCAGGGCGCGGGGGGTCCTCTACAATGAGCAGTTCTTC.

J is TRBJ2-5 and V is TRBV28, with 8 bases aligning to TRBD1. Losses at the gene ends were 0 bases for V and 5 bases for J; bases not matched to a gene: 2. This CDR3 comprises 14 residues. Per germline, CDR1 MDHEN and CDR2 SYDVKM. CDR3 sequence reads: CASSLWQGAETQYF. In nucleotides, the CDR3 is TGTGCCAGCAGTTTATGGCAGGGGGCTGAGACCCAGTACTTC. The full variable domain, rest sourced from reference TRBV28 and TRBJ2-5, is DVKVTQSSRYLVKRTGEKVFLECVQDMDHENMFWYRQDPGLGLRLIYFSYDVKMKEKGDIPEGYSVSREKKERFSLILESASTNQTSMYLCASSLWQGAETQYFGPGTRLLVL.

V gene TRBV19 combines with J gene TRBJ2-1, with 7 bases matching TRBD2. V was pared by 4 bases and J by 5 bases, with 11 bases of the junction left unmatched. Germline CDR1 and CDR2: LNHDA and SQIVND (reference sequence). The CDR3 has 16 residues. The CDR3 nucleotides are TGTGCCAGTAGTACCGTCCGACTAGCCAGCAACAATGAGCAGTTCTTC. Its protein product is CASSTVRLASNNEQFF.

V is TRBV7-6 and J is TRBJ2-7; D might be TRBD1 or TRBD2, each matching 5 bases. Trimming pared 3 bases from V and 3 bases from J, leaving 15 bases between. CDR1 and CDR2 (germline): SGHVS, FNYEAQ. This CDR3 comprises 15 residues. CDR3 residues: CASSLRDPEDYEQYF. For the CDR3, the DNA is TGTGCCAGCAGCTTGAGGGACCCCGAGGACTACGAGCAGTACTTC.

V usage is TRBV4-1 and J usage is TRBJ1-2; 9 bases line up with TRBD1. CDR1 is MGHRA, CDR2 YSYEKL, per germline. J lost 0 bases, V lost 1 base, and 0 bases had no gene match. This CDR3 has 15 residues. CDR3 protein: CASSQGTGANYGYTF. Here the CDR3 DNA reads TGCGCCAGCAGCCAAGGGACAGGGGCTAACTATGGCTACACCTTC.

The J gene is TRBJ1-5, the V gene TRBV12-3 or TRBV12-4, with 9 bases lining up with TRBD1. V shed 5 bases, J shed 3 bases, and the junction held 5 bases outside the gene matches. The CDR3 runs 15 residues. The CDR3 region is CASSPRTGDNQPQHF. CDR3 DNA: TGTGCCAGCAGTCCCAGGACAGGGGACAATCAGCCCCAGCATTTT.

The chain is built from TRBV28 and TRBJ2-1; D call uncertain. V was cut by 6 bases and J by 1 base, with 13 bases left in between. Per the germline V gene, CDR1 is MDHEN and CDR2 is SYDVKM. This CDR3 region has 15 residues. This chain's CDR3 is CASSSPVKSYNEQFF. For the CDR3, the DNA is TGTGCCAGCAGCTCGCCCGTAAAGTCCTACAATGAGCAGTTCTTC.

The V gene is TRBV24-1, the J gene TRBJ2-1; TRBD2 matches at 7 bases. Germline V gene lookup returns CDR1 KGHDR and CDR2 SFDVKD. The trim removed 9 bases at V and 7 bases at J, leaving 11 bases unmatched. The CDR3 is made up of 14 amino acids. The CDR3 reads CATAGRERWNEQFF. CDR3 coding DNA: TGTGCCACCGCTGGGCGGGAGAGGTGGAATGAGCAGTTCTTC.

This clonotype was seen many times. The CDR3 reads CASSFYGTQNTGELFF. CDR3 sequence (DNA): TGTGCCAGCAGTTTTTACGGGACACAGAACACCGGGGAGCTGTTTTTT. V and J are TRBV6-5 and TRBJ2-2; weak D call: TRBD1 (6 bases). Between the trimmed V and J ends, which lost 4 bases and 1 base, there was a span of 13 bases. CDR3 length equals 16 residues. Germline V lookup: CDR1 MNHEY, CDR2 SVGAGI.

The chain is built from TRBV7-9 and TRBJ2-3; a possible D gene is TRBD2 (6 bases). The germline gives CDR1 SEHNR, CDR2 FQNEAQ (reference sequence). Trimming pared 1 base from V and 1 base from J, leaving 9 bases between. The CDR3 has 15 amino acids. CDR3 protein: CASSLERVRTDTQYF. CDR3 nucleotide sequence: TGTGCCAGCAGCTTAGAGCGGGTGCGCACAGATACGCAGTATTTT.

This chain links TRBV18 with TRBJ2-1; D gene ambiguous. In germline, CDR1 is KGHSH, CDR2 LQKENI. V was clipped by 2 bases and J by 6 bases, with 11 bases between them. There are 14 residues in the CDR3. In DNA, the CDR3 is TGTGCCAGCTCACCATCCCGATCGGTCAATGAGCAGTTCTTC. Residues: CASSPSRSVNEQFF.

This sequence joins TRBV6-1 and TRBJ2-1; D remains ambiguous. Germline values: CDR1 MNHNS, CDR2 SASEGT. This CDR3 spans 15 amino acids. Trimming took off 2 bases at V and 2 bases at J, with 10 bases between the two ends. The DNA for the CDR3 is TGTGCCAGCAGTGAACCGGCTTTCCCCTACAATGAGCAGTTCTTC. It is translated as CASSEPAFPYNEQFF.

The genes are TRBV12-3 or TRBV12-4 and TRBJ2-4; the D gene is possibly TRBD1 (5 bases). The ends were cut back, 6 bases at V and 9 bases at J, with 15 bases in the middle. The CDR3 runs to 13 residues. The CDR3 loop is CASRLQVPGIQYF. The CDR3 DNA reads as TGTGCCAGCAGATTACAGGTTCCGGGCATTCAGTACTTC.

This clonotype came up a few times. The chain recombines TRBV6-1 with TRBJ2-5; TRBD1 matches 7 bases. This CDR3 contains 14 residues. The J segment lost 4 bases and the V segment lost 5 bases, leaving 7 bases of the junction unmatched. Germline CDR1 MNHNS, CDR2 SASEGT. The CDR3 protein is CASSQRTGGETQYF. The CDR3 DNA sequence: TGTGCCAGCAGTCAGAGGACAGGTGGAGAGACCCAGTACTTC.

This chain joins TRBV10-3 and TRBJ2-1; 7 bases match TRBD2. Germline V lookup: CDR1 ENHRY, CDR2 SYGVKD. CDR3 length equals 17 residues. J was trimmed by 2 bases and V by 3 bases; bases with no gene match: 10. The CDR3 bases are TGTGCCATCAGTGAACACGAAGCGGGACCCCCCTACAATGAGCAGTTCTTC. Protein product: CAISEHEAGPPYNEQFF.

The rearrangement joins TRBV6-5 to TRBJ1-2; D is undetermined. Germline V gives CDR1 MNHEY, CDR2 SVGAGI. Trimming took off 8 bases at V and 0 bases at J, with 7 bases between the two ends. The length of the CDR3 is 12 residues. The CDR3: CASHQANYGYTF. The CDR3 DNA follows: TGTGCCAGCCACCAGGCTAACTATGGCTACACCTTC.

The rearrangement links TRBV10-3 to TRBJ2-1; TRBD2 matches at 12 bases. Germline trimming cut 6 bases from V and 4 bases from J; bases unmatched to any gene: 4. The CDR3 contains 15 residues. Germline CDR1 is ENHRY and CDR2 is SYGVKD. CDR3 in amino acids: CAISRTSGTYNEQFF. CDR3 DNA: TGTGCCATCAGCCGGACTAGCGGGACGTACAATGAGCAGTTCTTC.

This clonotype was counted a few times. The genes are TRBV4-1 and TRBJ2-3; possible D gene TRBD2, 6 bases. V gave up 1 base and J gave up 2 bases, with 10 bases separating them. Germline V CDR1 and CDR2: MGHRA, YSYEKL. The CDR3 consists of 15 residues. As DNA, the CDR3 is TGCGCCAGCAGCCAAGTTCGCGGGATCACAGATACGCAGTATTTT. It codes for CASSQVRGITDTQYF.